The clone carrying this T cell receptor beta chain has ten or more counts. Antigen specificity is unknown. This sample is drawn from a study of T cells in Graves' hyperthyroidism and ophthalmopathy. Study as a whole: Pretreatment peripheral blood was obtained at initial diagnosis. Study-wide findings and caveats: Most clonotypes expanded in the thyroid (above 0.001) were also present in blood.

Source material for PBMCs was less than 12 ml fresh peripheral blood. TCR beta CDR3 sequences were amplified from RNA transcripts. HTBI primers were used for first-round RT-PCR of the TCR CDR3. TCRdb re-derived calls from the multiplex PCR reads in MiXCR, one entry per CDR3 protein. Of a few hundred thousand distinct CDR3 sequences in the sample, approximately 15% were seen once. This CDR3 is 14 amino acids long. Trimming cost V 4 bases and J 0 bases; bases outside gene matches: 3. CDR1 and CDR2 (germline): DFQATT, SNEGSKA (reference sequence). The chain has TRBV20-1 and TRBJ2-7; 10 bases match TRBD2. Sequenced input: blood. The receptor was isolated from a woman between 40 and 50 years old with Graves' ophthalmopathy. CDR3 region: CSATGTSDSYEQYF. In DNA form, the CDR3 reads TGCAGTGCTACCGGGACTAGCGACTCCTACGAGCAGTACTTC.